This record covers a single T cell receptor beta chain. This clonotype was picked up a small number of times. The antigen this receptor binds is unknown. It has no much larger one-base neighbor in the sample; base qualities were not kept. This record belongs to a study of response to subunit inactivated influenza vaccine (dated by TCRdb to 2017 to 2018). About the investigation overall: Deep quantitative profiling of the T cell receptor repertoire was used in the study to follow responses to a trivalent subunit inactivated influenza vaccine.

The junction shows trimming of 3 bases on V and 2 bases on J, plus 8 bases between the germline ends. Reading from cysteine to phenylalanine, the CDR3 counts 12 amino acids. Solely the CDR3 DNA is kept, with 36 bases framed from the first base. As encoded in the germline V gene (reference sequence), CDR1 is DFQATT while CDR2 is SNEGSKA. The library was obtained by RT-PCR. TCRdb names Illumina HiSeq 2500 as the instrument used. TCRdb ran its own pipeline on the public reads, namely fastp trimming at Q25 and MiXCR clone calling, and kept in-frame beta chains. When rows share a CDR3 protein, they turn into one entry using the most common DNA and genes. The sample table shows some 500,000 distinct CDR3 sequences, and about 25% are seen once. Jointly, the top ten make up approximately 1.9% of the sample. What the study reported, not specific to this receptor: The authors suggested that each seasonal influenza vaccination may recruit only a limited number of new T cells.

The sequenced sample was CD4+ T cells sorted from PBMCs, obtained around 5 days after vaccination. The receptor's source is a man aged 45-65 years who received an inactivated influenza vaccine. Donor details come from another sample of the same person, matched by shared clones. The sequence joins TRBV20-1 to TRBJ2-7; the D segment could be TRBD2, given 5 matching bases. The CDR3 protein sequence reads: CSASKRPYEQYF. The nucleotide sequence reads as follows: TGCAGTGCTAGTAAGCGGCCCTACGAGCAGTACTTC.